The rows below give T cell receptor beta chains drawn from one sample of a study of early T cells in non-severe SARS-CoV-2 infection. TCRdb ran MiXCR on the 5' RACE reads and lists one entry per CDR3 protein. There are about 110,000 distinct CDR3 sequences in the sample; 11% occur only once, and approximately 6.9% lies in the top ten. Sequencing input: whole blood. The receptors derive from an adult who was a healthcare worker with PCR-confirmed SARS-CoV-2 infection or an uninfected control (not recorded which). Each CDR3 is given with its conserved first and last residue. The D gene is left open where the match is weak. Expanded clones are given a class, and other clones once, few, many or no size at all.

D: NA; size: once; J: TRBJ2-5; V: TRBV5-1; DNA: TGCGCCAGCAGCTCACTGGGGGGAACTCAAGAGACCCAGTACTTC; CDR3: CASSSLGGTQETQYF
D: TRBD2; size: many; J: TRBJ2-2; V: TRBV11-2; DNA: TGTGCCAGCAGCTTAGAAGGGACTAGAACCGGGGAGCTGTTTTTT; CDR3: CASSLEGTRTGELFF
D: NA; size: few; J: TRBJ2-2; V: TRBV7-2; DNA: TGTGCCAGCGCCTCACGGCGTGGGGCCATCGGGGAGCTGTTTTTT; CDR3: CASASRRGAIGELFF
D: NA; size: NA; J: TRBJ2-7; V: TRBV20-1; DNA: TGCAGTGCTAGACCACCCGGGATAGGCGAGCAGTACTTC; CDR3: CSARPPGIGEQYF
D: NA; size: few; J: TRBJ2-5; V: TRBV5-5; DNA: TGTGCCAGCAGCTTGGACGGAAAAGAGACCCAGTACTTC; CDR3: CASSLDGKETQYF
D: TRBD2; size: NA; J: TRBJ2-3; V: TRBV10-2; DNA: TGCGCCAGCAGTGGAGCGCCCAGCGGGAGAGCAGATACGCAGTATTTT; CDR3: CASSGAPSGRADTQYF
D: NA; size: many; J: TRBJ2-7; V: TRBV4-1; DNA: TGCGCCAGCAGCCAAGAGAAGAAGCATACCTACGAGCAGTACTTC; CDR3: CASSQEKKHTYEQYF
D: TRBD2; size: few; J: TRBJ2-1; V: TRBV6-2/TRBV6-3; DNA: TGTGCCAGCACTGATAGCGGGACTTTATCGGGGTCCTACAATGAGCAGTTCTTC; CDR3: CASTDSGTLSGSYNEQFF
D: NA; size: NA; J: TRBJ2-7; V: TRBV28; DNA: TGTGCCAGCACTTCACCGACGGGGAGCTCCTACGAGCAGTACTTC; CDR3: CASTSPTGSSYEQYF
D: NA; size: few; J: TRBJ2-3; V: TRBV28; DNA: TGTGCCAGCAGGTCAGGAGTTACGCAGTATTTT; CDR3: CASRSGVTQYF
D: NA; size: NA; J: TRBJ2-7; V: TRBV20-1; DNA: TGCAGTGCTGGTAGGCGGGCGGAAGGCGAGCAGTACTTC; CDR3: CSAGRRAEGEQYF
D: NA; size: NA; J: TRBJ1-2; V: TRBV5-5; DNA: TGTGCCAGCAGCTTGGAGCAGGGCTATGGCTACACCTTC; CDR3: CASSLEQGYGYTF
D: TRBD1; size: many; J: TRBJ2-3; V: TRBV12-3/TRBV12-4; DNA: TGTGCCAGCAGTTTAGGGGTCGGGACAGGGCATGCAGATACGCAGTATTTT; CDR3: CASSLGVGTGHADTQYF
D: TRBD1; size: many; J: TRBJ1-5; V: TRBV7-9; DNA: TGTGCCAGCAGCGTTGACAGGGATCAGCCCCAGCATTTT; CDR3: CASSVDRDQPQHF
D: TRBD2; size: NA; J: TRBJ2-5; V: TRBV28; DNA: TGTGCCAGCAGTTTGACTAGCGGGAGACGGTTGTTAGAGACCCAGTACTTC; CDR3: CASSLTSGRRLLETQYF
D: NA; size: few; J: TRBJ2-7; V: TRBV27; DNA: TGTGCCAGCAGTACGGGCGCCCGTGTTTACGAGCAGTACTTC; CDR3: CASSTGARVYEQYF
D: NA; size: many; J: TRBJ1-5; V: TRBV4-1; DNA: TGCGCCAGCAGACGGACCCCAGGGGATCCTAGCAATCAGCCCCAGCATTTT; CDR3: CASRRTPGDPSNQPQHF
D: NA; size: few; J: TRBJ2-4; V: TRBV7-6; DNA: TGTGCCAGCAGCTTAGGCAGGGGAGAAAACATTCAGTACTTC; CDR3: CASSLGRGENIQYF
D: NA; size: many; J: TRBJ1-2; V: TRBV29-1; DNA: TGCAGCGCCTACAGGGTATATGGCTACACCTTC; CDR3: CSAYRVYGYTF
D: NA; size: many; J: TRBJ2-3; V: TRBV5-8; DNA: TGTGCCAGCAGCTTAAGACTAGGATCTAGCACAGATACGCAGTATTTT; CDR3: CASSLRLGSSTDTQYF
D: NA; size: few; J: TRBJ2-7; V: TRBV4-1; DNA: TGCGCCAGCAGCCAAGATTCCCCCTACGAGCAGTACTTC; CDR3: CASSQDSPYEQYF
D: NA; size: NA; J: TRBJ1-1; V: TRBV5-1; DNA: TGCGCCAGCAGCTTGGAGAGGTTGGGCACTGAAGCTTTCTTT; CDR3: CASSLERLGTEAFF
D: TRBD2; size: few; J: TRBJ2-1; V: TRBV5-1; DNA: TGCGCCAGCAGTTCTAGCACTAGCGTTTACAATGAGCAGTTCTTC; CDR3: CASSSSTSVYNEQFF
D: TRBD2; size: NA; J: TRBJ2-1; V: TRBV3-1; DNA: TGTGCCAGCACCCGCTCGGAGGGAGGGTCGTACAATGAGCAGTTCTTC; CDR3: CASTRSEGGSYNEQFF
D: TRBD2; size: NA; J: TRBJ2-1; V: TRBV10-2; DNA: TGCGCCAGCAGTGAGTTTAGCGGGGGCGGGCAGTTCTTC; CDR3: CASSEFSGGGQFF
D: TRBD2; size: few; J: TRBJ2-7; V: TRBV30; DNA: TGTGCCTGGAGTGTATCTAGCGGGATTTACGAGCAGTACTTC; CDR3: CAWSVSSGIYEQYF
D: NA; size: NA; J: TRBJ2-2; V: TRBV9; DNA: TGTGCCAGCAGCGTAGTCCAAACCGGGGAGCTGTTTTTT; CDR3: CASSVVQTGELFF
D: NA; size: many; J: TRBJ2-2; V: TRBV7-9; DNA: TGTGCCAGCAGCTTACGGGGGATAAACACCGGGGAGCTGTTTTTT; CDR3: CASSLRGINTGELFF
D: NA; size: NA; J: TRBJ2-3; V: TRBV5-4; DNA: TGTGCCAGCAGCTTGGATGGGGATCGCACAGATACGCAGTATTTT; CDR3: CASSLDGDRTDTQYF
D: NA; size: NA; J: TRBJ2-7; V: TRBV10-3; DNA: TGTGCCATCACGGGAGAGCAGTACTTC; CDR3: CAITGEQYF
D: NA; size: many; J: TRBJ2-1; V: TRBV11-2; DNA: TGTGCTTCGAGAGGGTTTATCTTGGCGAGCTCCTACAATGAGCAGTTCTTC; CDR3: CASRGFILASSYNEQFF
D: NA; size: few; J: TRBJ2-5; V: TRBV5-1; DNA: TGCGCCAGCAGCCCCATGTACAGGGAAGAGACCCAGTACTTC; CDR3: CASSPMYREETQYF
D: NA; size: many; J: TRBJ2-7; V: TRBV28; DNA: TGTGCCAGCAGTTTACATAGCGGAATTCTCTACGAGCAGTACTTC; CDR3: CASSLHSGILYEQYF
D: TRBD2; size: few; J: TRBJ2-5; V: TRBV29-1; DNA: TGCAGCTCCCGGCTAGCGGGAGAGGGGGCCCAGTACTTC; CDR3: CSSRLAGEGAQYF
D: NA; size: few; J: TRBJ1-5; V: TRBV20-1; DNA: TGCAGTGCTAGAAGGGATCGCAATCAGCCCCAGCATTTT; CDR3: CSARRDRNQPQHF
D: NA; size: many; J: TRBJ1-6; V: TRBV6-5; DNA: TGTGCCAGCAGGCAGGGGCAGGGAAACTCACCCCTCCACTTT; CDR3: CASRQGQGNSPLHF
D: NA; size: NA; J: TRBJ2-3; V: TRBV7-8; DNA: TGTGCCAGCAGCTACGGGTCCGAGGATACGCAGTATTTT; CDR3: CASSYGSEDTQYF
D: NA; size: few; J: TRBJ1-6; V: TRBV20-1; DNA: TGCAGTGCTCGCTTCGAGGGGGGATCACCCCTCCACTTT; CDR3: CSARFEGGSPLHF
D: NA; size: few; J: TRBJ2-1; V: TRBV7-2; DNA: TGTGCCAGCAGCTTAGCAACGGGACGCCCTAACAATGAGCAGTTCTTC; CDR3: CASSLATGRPNNEQFF
D: NA; size: few; J: TRBJ2-1; V: TRBV2; DNA: TGTGCCAGCAGTGACGGTTTATACAATGAGCAGTTCTTC; CDR3: CASSDGLYNEQFF
D: NA; size: many; J: TRBJ2-3; V: TRBV11-2; DNA: TGTGCCAGCAGCTATGGAGACAGAGATACGCAGTATTTT; CDR3: CASSYGDRDTQYF
D: TRBD2; size: many; J: TRBJ2-3; V: TRBV12-3/TRBV12-4; DNA: TGTGCCAGCACTCTTAGGGGAGGGCGGAGCACAGATACGCAGTATTTT; CDR3: CASTLRGGRSTDTQYF
D: NA; size: NA; J: TRBJ2-5; V: TRBV4-2; DNA: TGTGCCAGCAGCCCAACAAGCGGGTACCCCGAGACCCAGTACTTC; CDR3: CASSPTSGYPETQYF
D: NA; size: many; J: TRBJ2-7; V: TRBV18; DNA: TGTGCCAGTCAGGACGGGTTGAGATACGAGCAGTACTTC; CDR3: CASQDGLRYEQYF